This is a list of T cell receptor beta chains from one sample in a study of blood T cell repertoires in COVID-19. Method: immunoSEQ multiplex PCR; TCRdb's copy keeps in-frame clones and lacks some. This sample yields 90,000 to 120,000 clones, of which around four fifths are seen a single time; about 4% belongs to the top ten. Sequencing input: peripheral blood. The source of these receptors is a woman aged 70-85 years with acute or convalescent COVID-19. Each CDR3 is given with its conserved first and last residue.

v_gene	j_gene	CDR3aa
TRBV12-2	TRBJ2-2	CASRLGQGNTGELFF
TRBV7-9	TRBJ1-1	CASSLGAARTEAFF
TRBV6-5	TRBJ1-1	CASTKGTENTEAFF
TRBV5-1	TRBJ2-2	CASSPGGLAAGELFF
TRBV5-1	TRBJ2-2	CASSLGVGVNTGELFF
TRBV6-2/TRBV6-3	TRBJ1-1	CASSNTIQTEAFF
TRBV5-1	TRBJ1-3	CASSLGTGTGNTIYF
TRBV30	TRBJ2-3	CAWSAPNRDTQYF
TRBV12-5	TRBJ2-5	CASAGRDGGSQYF
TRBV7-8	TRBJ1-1	CASSNAGNMNTEAFF
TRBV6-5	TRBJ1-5	CASSPQVSGDQPQHF
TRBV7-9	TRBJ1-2	CASRPGTGTDGYTF
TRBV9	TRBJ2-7	CASSPRGTFSSYEQYF
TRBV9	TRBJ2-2	CASSVQANTGELFF
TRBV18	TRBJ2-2	CASSPRQDSAGELFF
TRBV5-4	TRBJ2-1	CASSARLGGGNEQFF
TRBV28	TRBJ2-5	CASLGGGRGETQYF
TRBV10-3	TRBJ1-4	CAISELSGILFF
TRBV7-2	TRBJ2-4	CASSLGYQGRLAKNIQYF
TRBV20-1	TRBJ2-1	CSASGPTGEQFF